A single sample is the source of the 18 T cell receptor beta chains below, sequenced in a study of CD8 T cells in Susac syndrome. With random hexamers, reverse transcription was performed on roughly 0.5 to 1 ug of RNA. One entry per CDR3 protein, called by TCRdb with MiXCR from the immunoSEQ multiplex PCR reads. This sample carries roughly 200,000 distinct CDR3 sequences, roughly 94% of them seen once, and the ten largest clones take around 0.093%. Source material: CD4+ T cells from PBMCs. The receptors come from a human donor in good health.

V usage is TRBV5-4 and J usage is TRBJ1-2; unclear D gene. Trimming took 4 bases from V and 4 from J, leaving 14 bases between them. The length of the CDR3 is 14 residues. CDR1 and CDR2 (germline): SGHNT, YYREEE (reference sequence). The CDR3 here is CASSPDRRAYGYTF. Written as DNA, the CDR3 is TGTGCCAGCAGCCCCGATCGGAGAGCCTATGGCTACACCTTC.

This clonotype was observed once. V and J are TRBV19 and TRBJ2-3; D possibly matches TRBD1 or TRBD2 (5 bases each). The V and J ends lost 7 bases and 9 bases respectively, with 11 bases between them. Germline V gene data show CDR1 as LNHDA and CDR2 as SQIVND (reference sequence). The CDR3 loop spans 11 amino acids. The CDR3 is CASINEGTQYF. Written as DNA, the CDR3 is TGTGCCAGTATCAACGAGGGGACGCAGTATTTT.

The rearrangement joins TRBV7-8 to TRBJ2-1, with D possibly being TRBD2 (8 bases). Deletions cut 5 bases from V and 0 bases from J, with 26 bases between. This CDR3 comprises 20 residues. The germline V gene has CDR1 SGHVS and CDR2 FQNEAQ. Here the CDR3 DNA reads TGTGCCAGCAGCCGACAGGGACTAGGGAAGCGTGGCAGCTCCTACAATGAGCAGTTCTTC. Protein: CASSRQGLGKRGSSYNEQFF.

The chain has TRBV5-1 and TRBJ2-7, with TRBD1 identical over 9 bases. CDR3 length: 14 amino acids. Germline CDR1 and CDR2: SGHRS and YFSETQ. Trimming at V came to 0 bases and at J to 3 bases, leaving 1 base not matched to a gene. The CDR3 protein is CASSLEGQGYEQYV. The CDR3 nucleotides are TGCGCCAGCAGCTTGGAGGGACAGGGCTACGAGCAGTACGTC.

This chain connects TRBV20-1 to TRBJ2-7; no definite D call. With 5 bases removed from V and 2 bases from J, the gap between germline ends came to 4 bases. This CDR3 spans 10 amino acids. From germline, CDR1 is DFQATT and CDR2 SNEGSKA (reference sequence). CDR3 amino acids: CSAAPYEQYV. The CDR3 DNA sequence: TGCAGTGCTGCCCCCTACGAGCAGTACGTC.

The rearrangement links TRBV3-1 to TRBJ2-1; tentatively, D is TRBD2 (6 bases). Trimming stripped 2 bases from V and 8 bases from J, with 10 bases between. There are 13 residues in the CDR3. Per the germline V gene, CDR1 is LGHDT and CDR2 is YNNKEL (reference sequence). The DNA for the CDR3 is TGTGCCAGCAGCCAATATTTAGCGGATGAGCAGTTCTTC. This translates into CASSQYLADEQFF.

V is TRBV15 and J is TRBJ1-1; D ambiguous. Per the germline V gene, CDR1 is LNHNV and CDR2 is YYDKDF (reference sequence). V gave up 5 bases and J gave up 1 base, with 8 bases separating them. The CDR3 has 13 amino acids. Here the CDR3 reads CATSFSANTEAFF. As DNA, the CDR3 is TGTGCCACCAGCTTCTCCGCGAACACTGAAGCTTTCTTT.

The genes are TRBV23-1 and TRBJ1-2; maybe TRBD1 (5 bases). TRBV23-1 qualifies as an ORF whose function is uncertain. Trimming left V 11 bases short and J 0 bases short, with 7 bases between. CDR3 length equals 11 residues. The CDR3 protein is CAGGPNYGYTF. Written as DNA, the CDR3 is TGCGCCGGGGGACCTAACTATGGCTACACCTTC.

J is TRBJ2-7 and V is TRBV9; D remains ambiguous. The CDR3 sequence is 12 residues long. Germline CDR1 is SGDLS and CDR2 is YYNGEE. V was trimmed by 0 bases and J by 3 bases, leaving 4 bases between them. CDR3 sequence: CASSVEGYEQYF. In nucleotides, the CDR3 is TGTGCCAGCAGCGTAGAAGGCTACGAGCAGTACTTC. Full variable domain (missing parts from reference TRBV9 and TRBJ2-7): DSGVTQTPKHLITATGQRVTLRCSPRSGDLSVYWYQQSLDQGLQFLIQYYNGEERAKGNILERFSAQQFPDLHSELNLSSLELGDSALYFCASSVEGYEQYFGPGTRLTVT.

The J gene is TRBJ2-2, the V gene TRBV24-1, with D possibly being TRBD1 (6 bases). Trimming cost V 9 bases and J 1 base, with 11 bases left between them. There are 14 residues in the CDR3. The germline V gene has CDR1 KGHDR and CDR2 SFDVKD. The DNA of the CDR3 is TGTGCCACCCCCGGGACACTGAACACCGGGGAGCTGTTTTTT. As protein: CATPGTLNTGELFF.

The rearrangement uses TRBV12-3 or TRBV12-4 and TRBJ2-1, with TRBD2 identical over 7 bases. Germline trimming cut 2 bases from V and 11 bases from J; bases unmatched to any gene: 12. The CDR3 sequence is 15 residues long. CDR3 bases: TGTGCCAGCAGTTTAACCCCGGGCGGGGGTACCCAGCAGTTCTTC. Residues: CASSLTPGGGTQQFF.

The chain recombines TRBV28 with TRBJ1-5, with 9 bases identical to TRBD1. The junction had 4 bases not matched to a gene; V was cut back by 6 bases and J by 1 base. This CDR3 has 15 residues. Germline assignment: CDR1 MDHEN and CDR2 SYDVKM. This chain's CDR3 is CASSTGGASNQPQHF. DNA of the CDR3: TGTGCCAGCAGCACAGGGGGCGCGAGCAATCAGCCCCAGCATTTT.

The V gene is TRBV7-9, the J gene TRBJ1-1; 8 bases line up with TRBD1. Germline loops: CDR1 SEHNR, CDR2 FQNEAQ (reference sequence). This CDR3 comprises 14 residues. J lost 6 bases, V lost 3 bases, and 6 bases had no gene match. In DNA, the CDR3 is TGTGCCAGCAGCTTGCAGGGGGCCGGGGCTGAAGCTTTCTTT. Its translation is CASSLQGAGAEAFF. The complete variable domain, with remaining parts taken from reference TRBV7-9 and TRBJ1-1, reads DTGVSQNPRHKITKRGQNVTFRCDPISEHNRLYWYRQTLGQGPEFLTYFQNEAQLEKSRLLSDRFSAERPKGSFSTLEIQRTEQGDSAMYLCASSLQGAGAEAFFGQGTRLTVV.

The rearrangement joins TRBV24-1 to TRBJ2-1; D is perhaps TRBD2 (5 bases). The germline V gene encodes CDR1 KGHDR and CDR2 SFDVKD. The CDR3 consists of 12 residues. V gave up 5 bases and J gave up 7 bases, with 8 bases separating them. CDR3 amino acids: CATSVTGNEQFF. The CDR3 DNA sequence: TGTGCCACCAGTGTCACGGGAAATGAGCAGTTCTTC.

The rearrangement uses TRBV10-3 and TRBJ2-7, with D perhaps matching TRBD2 (6 bases). Trimming removed 10 bases at V and 0 bases at J, with 19 bases between. CDR1 is ENHRY and CDR2 is SYGVKD in the germline V gene. The CDR3 is 15 residues long. CDR3 nucleotides: TGTGCCACCCCCGCGGCTAGCGAGAGCTCCTACGAGCAGTACGTC. Protein: CATPAASESSYEQYV.

The chain is built from TRBV6-1 and TRBJ2-3; D unresolved. The CDR3 is 14 residues long. With 8 bases removed from V and 4 bases from J, the gap between germline ends came to 16 bases. CDR1 is MNHNS, CDR2 SASEGT, per germline. CDR3 bases: TGTGCCAGCTCGAGCCCCGCAACAGCAGATACGCAGTATTTT. Amino acid sequence: CASSSPATADTQYF.

The chain recombines TRBV20-1 with TRBJ1-1; possibly TRBD1 for D (5 bases). The germline CDR1 and CDR2 sequences are DFQATT and SNEGSKA (reference sequence). V was cut by 4 bases and J by 0 bases, with 12 bases left in between. This CDR3 is 14 amino acids long. The CDR3 nucleotides read TGCAGTGCTACGTGGGGGGACTTGAACACTGAAGCTTTCTTT. This codes for CSATWGDLNTEAFF.

The chain couples TRBV2 to TRBJ2-7; 8 bases are a match to TRBD1. Per the germline V gene, CDR1 is SNHLY and CDR2 is FYNNEI. J gave up 1 base and V 6 bases, and 5 bases lay outside the gene matches. This CDR3 is 14 amino acids long. Here the CDR3 DNA reads TGTGCCAGCAGATCGGACAGGGTATCCTACGAGCAGTACTTC. As protein: CASRSDRVSYEQYF.